This T cell receptor beta chain came from a study of somatic mutations in cytotoxic T cells in rheumatoid arthritis. Study-level background: Flow-sorting brought some V beta antibody-stained T-cell populations to nearly 100% purity, V beta1+ cells sequenced for TCRB among them.

The CDR3 sequence is 13 residues long. Germline V gene data show CDR1 as KGHSH and CDR2 as LQKENI. V was trimmed by 3 bases and J by 1 base, leaving 6 bases between them. Assay used: immunoSEQ multiplex PCR; TCRdb lists only in-frame clones, some missing. Altogether nearly 4,500 clones are present, 80% being singletons, with the ten largest covering over 25%. The sequenced sample was CD8+ T cells sorted from blood. The chain links TRBV18 to TRBJ1-1; no reliable D call. The receptor comes from a woman aged 55-69 years with rheumatoid arthritis. The CDR3, as DNA: TGTGCCAGCTCACCTTGGGCGAACACTGAAGCTTTCTTT. Translating it yields CASSPWANTEAFF.